This T cell receptor beta chain was sequenced in a study of T-cell reconstitution after alpha-beta-depleted transplantation in children. The V and J ends lost 2 bases and 7 bases, in that order; junction bases with no gene match: 4. This CDR3 contains 13 residues. This clonotype was counted a few times. The TCRbeta library incorporated unique molecular identifiers. One entry per CDR3 protein, called by TCRdb with MiXCR from the PCR reads. Of 600,000 to 700,000 distinct CDR3 sequences listed, around 17% are singletons. The chain combines TRBV12-3 or TRBV12-4 with TRBJ1-1; 7 bases align to TRBD1. Material: PBMCs from the stem cell graft donor, obtained from the stem cell graft. The sequence was obtained from a human donor who donated a stem cell graft to a child with acute myeloid leukemia. The CDR3 is CASSLKPGGEAFF. DNA of the CDR3: TGTGCCAGCAGTTTAAAGCCAGGGGGTGAAGCTTTCTTT.